This T cell receptor (beta chain) was recovered during a study of blood T cell repertoires in COVID-19 (dated by TCRdb to about 2020). For the wider study: Samples from collaborators originated in the United States, Italy and Spain and spanned both the acute and convalescent phases of COVID-19. The prospective study material was composed of cDNA or gDNA derived from T cells, B-cell-depleted T cells, or PBMCs. The dataset comprised deeply sampled blood TCRbeta repertoires from subjects exposed to, actively infected with, or recovered from COVID-19. The repertoires were released in a freely available public database intended as a resource for research on the immune response to SARS-CoV-2. The samples were drawn from two sources: the first 160 participants of the ongoing ImmuneRACE study, and approximately 1,300 subjects contributed by 6 global collaborators. The sample metadata nearly always contained a de-identified subject ID, COVID-19 status, age in years and sex. Where available, HLA class I and class II types were obtained from metadata supplied by the sample provider rather than from assay-based typing. The research as a whole found: Clinical and demographic metadata were provided uncurated, with the amount varying by source and participant.

The V end loses 4 bases and the J end loses 7 bases, and a stretch of 15 bases separates them. Its CDR3 holds 14 amino acids, cysteine through phenylalanine. Here the CDR3 DNA is all that survives: 42 bases in frame from base 1. Sequences SGHRS (CDR1) and YFSETQ (CDR2) are obtained from the germline V gene. Participants in the prospective study were aged 18 to 89 years, lived in over 20 United States geographic areas, and enrolled through a virtual design. In the prospective study, participants were assigned to cohorts based on the clinical history participants reported in a screening survey and a study questionnaire. Mobile phlebotomists in the prospective study collected whole blood, serum and a nasopharyngeal or oropharyngeal swab from every participant. Participants in the prospective study had the option to provide additional blood draws and questionnaires over a roughly 2-month period. Before DNA extraction, prospective study blood samples were shipped either frozen or at room temperature.

The immunoSEQ Assay, a bias-controlled multiplex PCR, was used to amplify TCRbeta CDR3 regions from genomic DNA. The authors' pipeline ran thus. Nucleated cell counts per sample were estimated from amplification of reference gene primers within the assay. To quantify the absolute abundance of each unique TCRbeta CDR3 rearrangement, sequence reads were collapsed and filtered. For each sample, productive Simpson clonality was calculated as the square root of Simpson's diversity index over productive rearrangements. The clones in this table, taken by TCRdb from immuneACCESS, are in-frame only. Not every clone is retained; where verified, under half of the shortfall comes from an unresolved V gene, and the cause of the rest is unknown. V, J and clone size are those of that table, while D and trimming were read from the DNA. The sample profile shows about 200,000 clones; around 82% of them were found once. 5.2% of the sample goes to the ten largest clones.

Worth noting for this clone: Its specific antigen is unknown. Qualities for individual bases were not recorded, and no much larger clone is one base off.

In this chain, TRBV5-1 is recombined with TRBJ1-5, with TRBD1 tentatively as D gene (5 bases match). The receptor's source is a woman in her fifties or sixties with acute COVID-19. Sequencing was performed on PBMCs or T cells enriched from blood (not recorded which). The DNA sequence is TGCGCCAGCAGCCCGGGGGAGACGGGACAGCCCCAGCATTTT. Its protein is CASSPGETGQPQHF.